The clone carrying this T cell receptor (beta chain) came up many times. This sample was taken from a study of response to subunit inactivated influenza vaccine. Germline CDR1 is MNHEY and CDR2 is SMNVEV (reference sequence). The CDR3 is 16 residues long. With 3 bases removed from V and 4 bases from J, the gap between germline ends came to 19 bases. One entry per CDR3 protein, called by TCRdb with MiXCR from the RT-PCR reads. Altogether roughly 700,000 distinct CDR3 sequences are present, 15% to 19% being singletons, with the ten largest covering approximately 10%. Specimen: PBMCs from blood, collected 11 to 12 days after vaccination. The source is a man aged 50 or older who received an inactivated influenza vaccine. The chain combines TRBV27 with TRBJ2-7; perhaps TRBD1 as D (6 bases). The CDR3 loop reads CASSFRGSLGGYEQYF. The CDR3 DNA follows: TGTGCCAGCAGTTTTCGGGGCTCCCTAGGGGGTTACGAGCAGTACTTC.